One sample yielded the 2 T cell receptor beta chains listed below, sequenced in a study of T-cell reconstitution after alpha-beta-depleted transplantation in children. It was with unique molecular identifiers that the TCRbeta library was prepared. One entry per CDR3 protein, called by TCRdb with MiXCR from the PCR reads. The sample yields approximately 520,000 distinct CDR3 sequences, 30% to 35% seen once. The sample was PBMCs from the stem cell graft donor, taken from the stem cell graft. These receptors originate from a human donor who donated a stem cell graft to a child with aplastic anemia.

This clonotype has more than one count but fewer than ten. This chain joins TRBV27 and TRBJ2-4, with 7 bases identical to TRBD1. V dropped 6 bases and J dropped 3; count of bases not matched to a gene: 8. This CDR3 has 15 residues. Germline loops: CDR1 MNHEY, CDR2 SMNVEV (reference sequence). CDR3 bases: TGTGCCAGCAGCCGGACAGGAAGGGTCAAAAACATTCAGTACTTC. It specifies CASSRTGRVKNIQYF.

The rearrangement uses TRBV29-1 and TRBJ1-1, with no clear D. There are 12 residues in the CDR3. CDR1 SQVTM and CDR2 ANQGSEA come from the germline V gene. The V end was cut by 4 bases, the J end by 5 bases, with 11 bases between. The CDR3 DNA sequence: TGCAGCGTTGCCGGGGTTTCAACTGAAGCTTTCTTT. As protein: CSVAGVSTEAFF.